What follows is one TCR beta chain and its context. Its antigen is as yet unknown. These data originate in a study of breast tumors, draining lymph nodes, adjacent tissues. Study-wide points: Data fit most tumor T cells coming from lymph node, expanding in tumor. Tumor repertoires ranked between lymph nodes and nontumor tissue in diversity, with V and J gene preferences. Compared with basal-like, luminal-like tumors shared significantly more repertoire with nontumor tissue. That most tumor T cells come from lymph nodes remained unproven.

TCRdb re-analysed the multiplex PCR reads in MiXCR, keeping a single row per CDR3 protein. The sample lists around 140,000 distinct CDR3 sequences; 30% to 35% were seen once. Samples came from axillary lymph nodes draining the breast cancer. CDR3 length: 14 residues. V lost 0 bases and J lost 2, with 11 bases in between. Germline-derived CDR1 and CDR2 are DFQATT and SNEGSKA (reference sequence). This TCR was recovered from a female donor with breast cancer. Some clones in this sample may be carry-over from other donors' samples. The chain joins TRBV20-1 to TRBJ2-7, with D unresolved. The sample taken for sequencing was axillary lymph node tissue. CDR3 loop: CSARDSRTPYEQYF. The CDR3 DNA reads as TGCAGTGCTAGAGATAGCCGGACGCCCTACGAGCAGTACTTC.